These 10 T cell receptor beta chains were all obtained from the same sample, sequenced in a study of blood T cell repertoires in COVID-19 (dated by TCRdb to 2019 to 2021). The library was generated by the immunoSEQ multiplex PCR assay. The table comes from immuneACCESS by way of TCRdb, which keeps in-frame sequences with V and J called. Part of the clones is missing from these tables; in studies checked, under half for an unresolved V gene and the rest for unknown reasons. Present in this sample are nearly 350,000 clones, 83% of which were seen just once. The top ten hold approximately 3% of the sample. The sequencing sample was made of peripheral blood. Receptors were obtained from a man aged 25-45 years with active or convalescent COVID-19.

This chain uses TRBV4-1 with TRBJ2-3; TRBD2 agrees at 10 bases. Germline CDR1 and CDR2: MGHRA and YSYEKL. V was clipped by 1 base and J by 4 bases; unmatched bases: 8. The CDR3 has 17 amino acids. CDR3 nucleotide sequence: TGCGCCAGCAGCCAAGGGGGAGTAGCGGGAGGTCCAGATACGCAGTATTTT. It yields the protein CASSQGGVAGGPDTQYF.

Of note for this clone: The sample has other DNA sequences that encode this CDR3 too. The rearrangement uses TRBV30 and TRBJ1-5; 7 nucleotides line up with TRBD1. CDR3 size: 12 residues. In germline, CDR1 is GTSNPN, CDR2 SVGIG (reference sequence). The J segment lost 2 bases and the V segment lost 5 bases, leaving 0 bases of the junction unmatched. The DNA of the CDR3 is TGTGCCTGGGGGACAGGCAATCAGCCCCAGCATTTT. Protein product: CAWGTGNQPQHF.

The CDR3 loop is CASSLETGSGNTIYF. CDR3 nucleotide sequence: TGCGCCAGCAGCTTGGAGACAGGCTCTGGAAACACCATATATTTT. The V call is TRBV5-1, the J call TRBJ1-3; maybe TRBD1 (6 bases). Per germline, CDR1 SGHRS and CDR2 YFSETQ. V lost 0 bases, J lost 0 bases, and 7 bases lay in between. The CDR3 totals 15 residues.

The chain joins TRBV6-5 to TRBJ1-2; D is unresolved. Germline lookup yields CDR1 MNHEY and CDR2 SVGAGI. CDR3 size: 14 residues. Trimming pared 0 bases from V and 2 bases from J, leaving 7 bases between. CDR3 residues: CASSYSDINYGYTF. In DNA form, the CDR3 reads TGTGCCAGCAGTTACTCAGACATAAACTATGGCTACACCTTC.

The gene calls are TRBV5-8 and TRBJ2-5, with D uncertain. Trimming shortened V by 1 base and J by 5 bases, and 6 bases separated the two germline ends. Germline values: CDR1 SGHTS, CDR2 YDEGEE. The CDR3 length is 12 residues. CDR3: CASSLFEETQYF. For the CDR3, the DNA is TGTGCCAGCAGCTTGTTTGAGGAGACCCAGTACTTC.

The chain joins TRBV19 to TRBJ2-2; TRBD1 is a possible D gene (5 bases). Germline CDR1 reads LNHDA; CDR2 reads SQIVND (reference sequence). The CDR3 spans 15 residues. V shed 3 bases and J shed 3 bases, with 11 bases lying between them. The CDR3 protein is CASSISGWDTGELFF. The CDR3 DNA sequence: TGTGCCAGTAGTATTTCAGGGTGGGACACCGGGGAGCTGTTTTTT.

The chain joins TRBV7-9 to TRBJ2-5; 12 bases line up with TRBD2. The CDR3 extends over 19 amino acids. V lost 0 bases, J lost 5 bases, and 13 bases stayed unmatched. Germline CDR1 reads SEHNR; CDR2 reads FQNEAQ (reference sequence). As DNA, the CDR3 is TGTGCCAGCAGCTTAGCCAAGAGACTAGCGGGAGAGCGTGGGGAGACCCAGTACTTC. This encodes CASSLAKRLAGERGETQYF. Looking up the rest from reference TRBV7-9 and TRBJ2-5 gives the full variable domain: DTGVSQNPRHKITKRGQNVTFRCDPISEHNRLYWYRQTLGQGPEFLTYFQNEAQLEKSRLLSDRFSAERPKGSFSTLEIQRTEQGDSAMYLCASSLAKRLAGERGETQYFGPGTRLLVL.

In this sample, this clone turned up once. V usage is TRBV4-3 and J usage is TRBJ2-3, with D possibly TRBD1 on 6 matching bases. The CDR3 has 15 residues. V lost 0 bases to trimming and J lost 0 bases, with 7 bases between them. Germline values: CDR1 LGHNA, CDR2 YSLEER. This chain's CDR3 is CASSQEGASTDTQYF. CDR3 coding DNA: TGCGCCAGCAGCCAAGAGGGGGCTAGCACAGATACGCAGTATTTT.

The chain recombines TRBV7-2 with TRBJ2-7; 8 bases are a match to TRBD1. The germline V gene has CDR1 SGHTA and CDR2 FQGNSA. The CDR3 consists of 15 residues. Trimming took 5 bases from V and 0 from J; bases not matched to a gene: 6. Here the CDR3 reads CASSLRTGSSYEQYF. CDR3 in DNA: TGTGCCAGCAGCCTTAGGACAGGGAGCTCCTACGAGCAGTACTTC. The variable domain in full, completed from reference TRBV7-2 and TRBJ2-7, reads GAGVSQSPSNKVTEKGKDVELRCDPISGHTALYWYRQSLGQGLEFLIYFQGNSAPDKSGLPSDRFSAERTGGSVSTLTIQRTQQEDSAVYLCASSLRTGSSYEQYFGPGTRLTVT.

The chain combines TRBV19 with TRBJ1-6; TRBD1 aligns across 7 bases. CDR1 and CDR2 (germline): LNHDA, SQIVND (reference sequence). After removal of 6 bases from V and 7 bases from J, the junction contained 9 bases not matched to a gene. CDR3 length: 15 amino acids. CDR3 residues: CASRTGDRDNSPLHF. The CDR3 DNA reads TGTGCCAGTAGGACGGGAGACAGGGACAATTCACCCCTCCACTTT.